These T cell receptor beta chains were read from a single sample in a study of CD8 T cells in ankylosing spondylitis. TCRdb redid the calling of the 5' RACE reads with MiXCR, one entry per CDR3 protein. The sample contains approximately 220,000 distinct CDR3 sequences, about a quarter of which appear only once. The sequencing sample was made of blood, either unsorted or a sorted T cell fraction (not recorded which). The receptors shown here come from a male donor with ankylosing spondylitis or in good health (not recorded which). Each CDR3 is given with its conserved first and last residue. Fields, in order: J gene, clone size, D gene, V gene, CDR3 DNA, CDR3 protein. A D gene is named only where the DNA matches it firmly. Not all rows give a size; the values are once, few, many and, for expanded clones, a class.

TRBJ1-6 | . | . | TRBV18 | TGTGCCAGCTCACCGACGGGAGATCGTTCACCCCTCCACTTT | CASSPTGDRSPLHF
TRBJ2-7 | . | TRBD2 | TRBV4-3 | TGCGCCAGCAGCCAAGGGAGGGGAGGGGAGCAGTACTTC | CASSQGRGGEQYF
TRBJ2-5 | many | . | TRBV20-1 | TGCAGTGCCCCCAGAAGACCGTACCAAGAGACCCAGTACTTC | CSAPRRPYQETQYF
TRBJ2-2 | . | TRBD2 | TRBV11-2 | TGTGCCAGCAGCATTGGGACTAGCGGACCCGGGGAGCTGTTTTTT | CASSIGTSGPGELFF
TRBJ2-7 | many | TRBD2 | TRBV10-2 | TGCGCCAGCAGTGAGCTAGCGGGGCCCTACGAGCAGTACTTC | CASSELAGPYEQYF
TRBJ2-7 | many | TRBD2 | TRBV5-1 | TGCGCCAGCAGCTTGCAACCTAGCGGGAGTGTTTACGAGCAGTACTTC | CASSLQPSGSVYEQYF
TRBJ2-2 | many | . | TRBV7-3 | TGTGCCAGCGGGAAAGGGGGACGGAACACCGGGGAGCTGTTTTTT | CASGKGGRNTGELFF
TRBJ2-3 | . | TRBD2 | TRBV5-1 | TGCGCCAGCAGCTCCGGACTAGATTCGTCAGATACGCAGTATTTT | CASSSGLDSSDTQYF
TRBJ1-1 | many | TRBD1 | TRBV19 | TGTGCCAGTAGTACCCGACAGGGCCGGGGAACTGAAGCTTTCTTT | CASSTRQGRGTEAFF
TRBJ2-1 | many | TRBD2 | TRBV5-1 | TGCGCCAGCAGCTTGGAACTAGCGGGACGTGAGCAGTTCTTC | CASSLELAGREQFF
TRBJ2-6 | . | . | TRBV5-1 | TGCGCCAGCAGCTCACGACAGGGACTGGCTGGGGCCAACGTCCTGACTTTC | CASSSRQGLAGANVLTF
TRBJ1-1 | many | . | TRBV4-1 | TGCGCCAGCAGCCAGGCGGCGAACACTGAAGCTTTCTTT | CASSQAANTEAFF
TRBJ2-5 | . | TRBD2 | TRBV20-1 | TGCAGTGCTAGAGACGGGACTAGCGGGAGTCAGACCCAGTACTTC | CSARDGTSGSQTQYF
TRBJ2-5 | . | TRBD2 | TRBV5-4 | TGTGCCAGCAGCTCGGGACTAGCGCCCGTTGAGGCCCAGTACTTC | CASSSGLAPVEAQYF
TRBJ2-7 | . | . | TRBV4-2 | TGTGCCAGCAGCCAGGATTTCGGGACTCAAGAGGCATACGAGCAGTACTTC | CASSQDFGTQEAYEQYF
TRBJ2-1 | . | TRBD2 | TRBV29-1 | TGCAGCGTTGTCTTTCTAGGACTAGCGGGACGAAGCTCCTACAATGAGCAGTTCTTC | CSVVFLGLAGRSSYNEQFF
TRBJ2-1 | . | TRBD2 | TRBV5-5 | TGTGCCAGCAGCTTGGCTTCCCTAGCGGGAGAAAGTGAGCAGTTCTTC | CASSLASLAGESEQFF
TRBJ1-4 | many | TRBD1 | TRBV7-2 | TGTGCCAGCAGCTCCGACGGGACAGCGTTCGAAAAACTGTTTTTT | CASSSDGTAFEKLFF
TRBJ2-3 | . | . | TRBV18 | TGTGCCAGCTCACCAAAAGCAGATACGCAGTATTTT | CASSPKADTQYF
TRBJ1-1 | . | . | TRBV6-5 | TGTGCCAGCAGTTGGGGGTTAGGGGACACTGAAGCTTTCTTT | CASSWGLGDTEAFF
TRBJ2-3 | many | TRBD1 | TRBV12-3/TRBV12-4 | TGTGCCAGCACGGGGACAGCTAGCACAGATACGCAGTATTTT | CASTGTASTDTQYF
TRBJ2-3 | . | TRBD2 | TRBV5-1 | TGCGCCAGCAGCAAGGGCCTACTAGCGGGAGGGCCAGATACGCAGTATTTT | CASSKGLLAGGPDTQYF
TRBJ1-5 | . | TRBD1 | TRBV18 | TGTGCCAGCTCAACCGGGACAGGTGACCAGCCCCAGCATTTT | CASSTGTGDQPQHF
TRBJ2-1 | . | . | TRBV7-2 | TGTGCCAGCAGCTTAATCTCCAGCGAGCAGTTCTTC | CASSLISSEQFF
TRBJ2-1 | . | TRBD2 | TRBV29-1 | TGCAGCGCCGTAGACGGCGGGAGTCACTACAATGAGCAGTTCTTC | CSAVDGGSHYNEQFF
TRBJ2-3 | . | TRBD2 | TRBV29-1 | TGCAGCGTGGACGGGACTAGCGGGACCCTCCGCGGGCAGTATTTT | CSVDGTSGTLRGQYF
TRBJ2-2 | . | TRBD2 | TRBV5-1 | TGCGCCAGCAGCATGGGGACTAGCGGGTTCGGGGAGCTGTTTTTT | CASSMGTSGFGELFF
TRBJ2-5 | . | . | TRBV10-3 | TGTGCCATCAACGCGGGGACCCAAGAGACCCAGTACTTC | CAINAGTQETQYF
TRBJ1-1 | many | TRBD1 | TRBV7-9 | TGTGCCAGCAGCTTGGATCAGGGGGCCCCGAACACTGAAGCTTTCTTT | CASSLDQGAPNTEAFF
TRBJ1-4 | . | . | TRBV20-1 | TGCAGTGCGCGGACACTAGATGAAAAACTGTTTTTT | CSARTLDEKLFF
TRBJ2-6 | many | TRBD2 | TRBV6-1 | TGTGCCAGCAGAACGGTACTAGCGGGAGATTACTCTGGGGCCAACGTCCTGACTTTC | CASRTVLAGDYSGANVLTF
TRBJ2-7 | . | TRBD1 | TRBV20-1 | TGCAGTGCGACAGGGGGGTTTGACGAGCAGTACTTC | CSATGGFDEQYF
TRBJ2-7 | many | . | TRBV5-1 | TGCGCCAGCAGCCAACAGCTGACGACGGAGGGCTACGAGCAGTACTTC | CASSQQLTTEGYEQYF
TRBJ2-5 | few | . | TRBV29-1 | TGCAGCGTCAGAGCGGGCGAGACCCAGTACTTC | CSVRAGETQYF
TRBJ2-3 | . | . | TRBV20-1 | TGCAGTGCTAGAGATTCGTCTACTAGCACAGATACGCAGTATTTT | CSARDSSTSTDTQYF
TRBJ2-3 | few | . | TRBV15 | TGTGCCACCAGCAGAGAGATGGGGGCCCGCACAGATACGCAGTATTTT | CATSREMGARTDTQYF
TRBJ2-2 | . | TRBD2 | TRBV4-2 | TGTGCCAGCAGCTCCACTAGCGGGAGTTCCGGGGAGCTGTTTTTT | CASSSTSGSSGELFF
TRBJ2-1 | many | . | TRBV12-3/TRBV12-4 | TGTGCCAGCAGCGCGCGGGGGCGGAGCTACAATGAGCAGTTCTTC | CASSARGRSYNEQFF
TRBJ2-7 | many | TRBD2 | TRBV11-2 | TGTGCCAGCAGTTTAGCGGGAGGGCCCTACGAGCAGTACTTC | CASSLAGGPYEQYF
TRBJ1-4 | . | . | TRBV29-1 | TGCAGCGTTGCCCGGGGATTTAATGAAAAACTGTTTTTT | CSVARGFNEKLFF
TRBJ2-1 | few | . | TRBV6-4 | TGTGCCAGCAGTGAAGGAGAGGGCTTCCAGCCGTTCTTC | CASSEGEGFQPFF
TRBJ2-1 | many | . | TRBV20-1 | TGCAGTGCGCAAACTTGGAGGTCCTACAATGAGCAGTTCTTC | CSAQTWRSYNEQFF
TRBJ2-5 | few | TRBD1 | TRBV5-1 | TGCGCCAGCAGCCGGGGACAGGGGGGAAAGGAGACCCAGTACTTC | CASSRGQGGKETQYF
TRBJ2-1 | . | . | TRBV5-1 | TGCGCCAGCAGCACCATGTGGACAAATGAGCAGTTCTTC | CASSTMWTNEQFF
TRBJ2-5 | few | TRBD2 | TRBV12-3/TRBV12-4 | TGTGCCAGCACTGATAGCGGGAGTGGGGAGACCCAGTACTTC | CASTDSGSGETQYF
TRBJ1-2 | many | . | TRBV3-1 | TGTGCCAGCAGCCAAGATCACCGTGGCTACACCTTC | CASSQDHRGYTF
TRBJ2-2 | many | . | TRBV27 | TGTGCCAGCAGTAGAACCGGGACCTGGGGAGGGGAGCTGTTTTTT | CASSRTGTWGGELFF
TRBJ1-1 | . | . | TRBV5-1 | TGCGCCAGCAGGGGGTCAGGGCAGAACACTGAAGCTTTCTTT | CASRGSGQNTEAFF
TRBJ2-1 | . | . | TRBV20-1 | TGCAGTGCTACGGATGGGGATGAGCAGTTCTTC | CSATDGDEQFF
TRBJ2-7 | many | . | TRBV15 | TGTGCCACCAGCAGAGACGCTAGGGGCCGATTCGAGCAGTACTTC | CATSRDARGRFEQYF
TRBJ2-7 | . | . | TRBV27 | TGTGCCAGCAGTTTCTCGGGGGGCCCCTACGAGCAGTACTTC | CASSFSGGPYEQYF
TRBJ2-4 | few | TRBD1 | TRBV5-5 | TGTGCCAGCAGCTTGGGGACAGGGGCGGACATTCAGTACTTC | CASSLGTGADIQYF
TRBJ2-7 | many | . | TRBV7-2 | TGTGCCAGCAGCTTAGGTCGGAGCTACGAGCAGTACTTC | CASSLGRSYEQYF
TRBJ2-7 | once | . | TRBV7-2 | TGTGCCAGCAGCTTAGCGGAGATCAACGAGCAGTACTTC | CASSLAEINEQYF